Below are 4 T cell receptor beta chains sequenced from a single sample in a study of T cells in Graves' hyperthyroidism and ophthalmopathy. Regions amplified from RNA transcripts were the TCR beta CDR3 regions. First-round RT-PCR targeting the TCR CDR3 was performed with the HTBI primer set. TCRdb itself ran the multiplex PCR reads through MiXCR, one entry per CDR3 protein. Of 300,000 to 450,000 distinct CDR3 sequences in the sample, about 14% were seen once. The sample consisted of blood. The receptor source for this set is a woman under 40 with Graves' ophthalmopathy.

V and J are TRBV5-4 and TRBJ2-7, with D unresolved. Trimming took off 0 bases at V and 0 bases at J, with 13 bases between the two ends. Germline V gene data show CDR1 as SGHNT and CDR2 as YYREEE (reference sequence). The length of the CDR3 is 16 residues. The CDR3 reads CASSLVPGLSSYEQYF. DNA for the CDR3: TGTGCCAGCAGCTTGGTTCCGGGTCTGAGCTCCTACGAGCAGTACTTC.

The chain recombines TRBV6-1 with TRBJ2-2; D is ambiguous. Trimming took 6 bases from V and 3 from J, leaving 17 bases between them. The length of the CDR3 is 16 residues. The germline gives CDR1 MNHNS, CDR2 SASEGT. The CDR3 DNA reads TGTGCCAGCAGGCCCCCATCCGACTCTCACACCGGGGAGCTGTTTTTT. Encoded protein: CASRPPSDSHTGELFF.

This clonotype occurred a few times. The chain couples TRBV19 to TRBJ2-2; 8 nucleotides line up with TRBD2. With V trimmed by 6 bases and J by 5 bases, 8 bases remained unmatched. Germline V gives CDR1 LNHDA, CDR2 SQIVND (reference sequence). The CDR3 consists of 15 residues. CDR3 protein: CASSITGGGTGELFF. The CDR3 region has the DNA TGTGCCAGTAGCATTACCGGGGGGGGAACCGGGGAGCTGTTTTTT.

This clonotype has ten or more counts. The chain combines TRBV6-1 with TRBJ2-7; no firm D call. The V gene lost 6 bases and the J gene lost 3 bases, with 6 bases spanning the gap. Germline V gene sequence: CDR1 MNHNS, CDR2 SASEGT. The CDR3 has 11 residues. The CDR3 loop reads CASRAIYEQYF. Here the CDR3 DNA reads TGTGCCAGCAGAGCCATCTACGAGCAGTACTTC.